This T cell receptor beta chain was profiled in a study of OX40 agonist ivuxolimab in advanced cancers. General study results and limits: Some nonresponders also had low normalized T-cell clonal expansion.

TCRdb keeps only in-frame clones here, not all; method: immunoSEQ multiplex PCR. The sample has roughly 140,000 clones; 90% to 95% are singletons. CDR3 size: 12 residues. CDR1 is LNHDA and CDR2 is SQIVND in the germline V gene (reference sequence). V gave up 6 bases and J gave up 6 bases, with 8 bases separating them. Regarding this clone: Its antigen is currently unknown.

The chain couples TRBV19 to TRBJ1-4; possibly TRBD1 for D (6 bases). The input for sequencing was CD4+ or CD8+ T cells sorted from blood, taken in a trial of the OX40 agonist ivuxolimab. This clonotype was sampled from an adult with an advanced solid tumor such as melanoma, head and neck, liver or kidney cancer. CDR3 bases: TGTGCCAGTAGACAGGGCGATGAAAAACTGTTTTTT. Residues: CASRQGDEKLFF.